Presented here are 9 T cell receptor beta chains from one specimen sequenced in a study of T cell repertoires in cytomegalovirus infection. TCRdb analysed the reads with MiXCR anew, one entry per CDR3 protein. The data hold around 530,000 distinct CDR3 sequences, with about 30% observed a single time. Sequenced sample: PBMCs. These receptor sequences come from a human donor in good health (CMV status not recorded). Some clones in this sample may be carry-over from other donors' samples.

This clonotype has a count of ten or more. The rearrangement joins TRBV7-2 to TRBJ2-1; 10 nucleotides match TRBD1. V gave up 3 bases and J gave up 5 bases; unmatched junction bases: 13. From germline, CDR1 is SGHTA and CDR2 FQGNSA. The length of the CDR3 is 18 residues. Here the CDR3 DNA reads TGTGCCAGCAGCTTGACAGGGGGCCTCGAAGCGGGGGACAATGAGCAGTTCTTC. It specifies CASSLTGGLEAGDNEQFF.

The chain carries TRBV20-1 and TRBJ2-2, with 10 bases aligning to TRBD2. Trimming cost V 2 bases and J 4 bases; bases outside gene matches: 7. Per the germline V gene, CDR1 is DFQATT and CDR2 is SNEGSKA (reference sequence). The CDR3 consists of 16 residues. This CDR3 is CSARRLAGEVTGELFF. CDR3 DNA: TGCAGTGCTAGACGTCTAGCGGGAGAAGTCACCGGGGAGCTGTTTTTT.

In this sample, this clonotype turned up once. The rearrangement links TRBV7-9 to TRBJ2-3; 14 nucleotides agree with TRBD2. V was clipped by 3 bases and J by 0 bases; unmatched bases: 5. The CDR3 sequence is 18 residues long. Germline V lookup: CDR1 SEHNR, CDR2 FQNEAQ (reference sequence). CDR3 sequence (DNA): TGTGCCAGCAGCTTCCGCCGACTAGCGGGAGGGAGCACAGATACGCAGTATTTT. Translating it yields CASSFRRLAGGSTDTQYF.

V is TRBV14 and J is TRBJ2-5; 10 bases are a match to TRBD2. The trim removed 0 bases at V and 7 bases at J, leaving 11 bases unmatched. Per germline, CDR1 SGHDN and CDR2 FVKESK. The CDR3 length is 17 residues. CDR3 DNA sequence: TGTGCCAGCAGCCAAGATGTCCTAGCGGGAGAAGGGGGGACCCAGTACTTC. It specifies CASSQDVLAGEGGTQYF.

CDR3: CASSLGPGARPGTDTQYF. The CDR3 bases are TGTGCCAGCAGTTTAGGGCCGGGAGCCCGCCCCGGCACAGATACGCAGTATTTT. The J gene is TRBJ2-3, the V gene TRBV27; TRBD2 is a possible D gene (6 bases). This CDR3 has 18 residues. Trimming cost V 2 bases and J 1 base, with 19 bases left between them. Germline lookup yields CDR1 MNHEY and CDR2 SMNVEV (reference sequence).

About this clonotype itself: A read error may explain this, as a much larger clone is one base away. The chain employs TRBV9 and TRBJ2-3; unclear D gene. The CDR3 spans 14 residues. Germline loops: CDR1 SGDLS, CDR2 YYNGEE. Trimming took 0 bases from V and 2 from J, leaving 7 bases between them. The CDR3 sequence is CASSVGLTTDTQYF. The CDR3 DNA reads as TGTGCCAGCAGCGTAGGACTGACCACAGATACGCAGTATTTT.

Ten or more counts support this clonotype. This rearrangement joins TRBV7-2 to TRBJ2-3; tentative D call: TRBD1 (6 bases). This CDR3 is built from 16 residues. The V and J ends lost 5 bases and 0 bases respectively, with 15 bases between them. The germline V gene has CDR1 SGHTA and CDR2 FQGNSA. The CDR3 DNA follows: TGTGCCAGCAGCCAACAGGGCTCTCCAAGCACAGATACGCAGTATTTT. The encoded protein is CASSQQGSPSTDTQYF. Full variable domain (outside the CDR3, taken from reference TRBV7-2 and TRBJ2-3): GAGVSQSPSNKVTEKGKDVELRCDPISGHTALYWYRQSLGQGLEFLIYFQGNSAPDKSGLPSDRFSAERTGGSVSTLTIQRTQQEDSAVYLCASSQQGSPSTDTQYFGPGTRLTVL.

The chain couples TRBV12-3 or TRBV12-4 to TRBJ1-2, with a tentative D call TRBD1 (5 bases). V dropped 2 bases and J dropped 12 bases, with 19 bases sitting between them. The CDR3 runs to 14 residues. The CDR3 protein is CASSLTALGDGNTF. For the CDR3, the DNA is TGTGCCAGCAGTTTAACTGCCCTTGGGGACGGCAACACCTTC.

This clonotype came up a few times. V gene TRBV7-8 combines with J gene TRBJ2-1, with a weak D call TRBD2 (5 bases). The CDR3 has 16 amino acids. Germline V lookup: CDR1 SGHVS, CDR2 FQNEAQ. Between the trimmed V and J ends, which lost 1 base and 4 bases, there was a span of 14 bases. For the CDR3, the DNA is TGTGCCAGCAGCTTAGAGCGGACCCACATTTACAATGAGCAGTTCTTC. This codes for CASSLERTHIYNEQFF.